This T cell receptor beta chain was sequenced for a study of identical twins. V trimming: 3 bases; J trimming: 4 bases; junction bases outside the gene matches: 7. CDR3 length: 15 residues. CDR1 DFQATT and CDR2 SNEGSKA come from the germline V gene (reference sequence). The cDNA had a unique molecular identifier and a template-switch universal primer site. One entry per CDR3 protein results from TCRdb running MiXCR on the 5' RACE reads. The sample lists a few hundred thousand distinct CDR3 sequences; approximately 9.6% were seen once. The same data also went into a second study, on yellow fever vaccine responses in identical twins.

The clonotype comes from a woman aged 18-29 years in good health. The sequenced sample was PBMCs. The rearrangement uses TRBV20-1 and TRBJ2-2; 8 positions agree with TRBD1. For the CDR3, the DNA is TGCAGTGCTAGTCCATTAACAGGGGGCACCGGGGAGCTGTTTTTT. It is translated as CSASPLTGGTGELFF.